One and the same sample provided the 27 T cell receptor beta chains below, sequenced in a study of Ad26.COV2.S vaccination and SARS-CoV-2 variants. TCRdb's table, derived via immunoSEQ multiplex PCR, lists solely in-frame clones and lacks some. The sample gives some 390,000 clones, roughly 90% of which show up once; about 2% is in the top ten. Treatment specified: around 19 received Ad26.COV2.S at low or high dose, single or two shots; several received placebo; per-sample allocation not given. The study sampled participants on day 63 after the first vaccine or placebo injection. Here the sequenced sample was peripheral blood, taken in a trial of Ad26.COV2.S vaccine versus placebo. The receptors were sampled from a person between 18 and 65 years old who received the Ad26.COV2.S COVID-19 vaccine or a placebo.

The chain joins TRBV30 to TRBJ2-2, with TRBD2 matching 13 bases. Germline CDR1 reads GTSNPN; CDR2 reads SVGIG (reference sequence). J lost 4 bases, V lost 5 bases, and 10 bases had no gene match. The CDR3 loop spans 17 amino acids. This CDR3 reads CAWGGLAGFDGTGELFF. The CDR3 DNA is TGTGCCTGGGGGGGACTAGCGGGATTTGATGGCACCGGGGAGCTGTTTTTT.

The chain uses TRBV28 and TRBJ1-2; D perhaps matches TRBD1 (5 bases). The CDR3 length is 13 residues. The germline V and J ends were trimmed by 2 bases and 9 bases, with 13 bases remaining between them. Germline assignment: CDR1 MDHEN and CDR2 SYDVKM. The chain's CDR3 is CASSLLSGYRYTF. The CDR3 bases are TGTGCCAGCAGTTTACTCTCAGGGTACCGCTACACCTTC.

V is TRBV20-1 and J is TRBJ2-1; 12 bases fit TRBD2. Germline-derived CDR1 and CDR2 are DFQATT and SNEGSKA (reference sequence). V trimming: 6 bases; J trimming: 9 bases; junction bases outside the gene matches: 9. The CDR3 extends over 14 amino acids. The CDR3 region is CSASSLAGGSEQFF. CDR3 bases: TGCAGTGCCAGTTCGCTAGCGGGAGGGAGTGAGCAGTTCTTC.

This chain links TRBV7-8 with TRBJ2-7, with 7 bases identical to TRBD1. Trimming removed 5 bases from V and 3 bases from J; junction bases left unmatched: 10. The CDR3 is made up of 15 amino acids. CDR1 SGHVS and CDR2 FQNEAQ come from the germline V gene. The CDR3 spells CASSPPGQTSYEQYF. CDR3 nucleotide sequence: TGTGCCAGCAGCCCCCCGGGACAGACAAGCTACGAGCAGTACTTC.

The chain couples TRBV5-1 to TRBJ2-2, with D unresolved. Germline values: CDR1 SGHRS, CDR2 YFSETQ. Trimming shortened V by 2 bases and J by 9 bases, and 8 bases separated the two germline ends. The CDR3 has 12 amino acids. This CDR3 is CASSFSARELFF. The CDR3 DNA reads TGCGCCAGCAGCTTTTCGGCCCGGGAGCTGTTTTTT.

This chain uses TRBV28 with TRBJ1-5, with D possibly matching TRBD1 (5 bases). The CDR3 extends over 16 amino acids. The germline gives CDR1 MDHEN, CDR2 SYDVKM. Trimming took off 7 bases at V and 7 bases at J, with 23 bases between the two ends. CDR3 sequence reads: CASTRGWGASWQPQHF. The CDR3 DNA reads as TGTGCCAGCACCCGTGGCTGGGGCGCCTCATGGCAGCCCCAGCATTTT.

Only one count was recorded for this clone. CDR3 nucleotide sequence: TGTGCCTGGAGTCCTCCAAACTCAAACATTCAGTACTTC. Amino acids: CAWSPPNSNIQYF. The genes are TRBV30 and TRBJ2-4; D remains unclear. The CDR3 loop spans 13 amino acids. Trimming left V 2 bases short and J 6 bases short, with 11 bases between. Germline V CDR1 and CDR2: GTSNPN, SVGIG (reference sequence).

The genes are TRBV27 and TRBJ2-1, with 8 bases aligning to TRBD2. The CDR3 covers 14 residues. The germline CDR1 and CDR2 sequences are MNHEY and SMNVEV (reference sequence). The V and J ends lost 1 base and 10 bases, in that order; junction bases with no gene match: 6. The CDR3 here is CASSLLGGGREQFF. CDR3 bases: TGTGCCAGCAGTTTATTGGGCGGCGGGAGGGAGCAGTTCTTC.

V usage is TRBV5-1 and J usage is TRBJ1-1; D is uncertain. The CDR3 is 13 amino acids. Trimming took 2 bases from V and 1 from J, leaving 6 bases between them. In germline, CDR1 is SGHRS, CDR2 YFSETQ. CDR3 sequence: CASSLGRNTEAFF. DNA of the CDR3: TGCGCCAGCAGCTTAGGGAGGAACACTGAAGCTTTCTTT.

The J gene is TRBJ2-7, the V gene TRBV30; 10 bases line up with TRBD1. CDR3 length: 14 amino acids. V gave up 4 bases and J gave up 5 bases; unmatched junction bases: 8. Germline V lookup: CDR1 GTSNPN, CDR2 SVGIG (reference sequence). The CDR3 here is CAWNPGQGSHEQYF. The CDR3 DNA follows: TGTGCCTGGAACCCGGGACAGGGGTCCCACGAGCAGTACTTC.

This clone has a single count. This chain links TRBV18 with TRBJ2-1; no clear D. CDR3 length: 15 amino acids. The V gene's germline CDR1 is KGHSH and CDR2 LQKENI. Trimming removed 2 bases at V and 9 bases at J, with 17 bases between. CDR3 sequence: CASSPGITTSGEQFF. The CDR3 DNA follows: TGTGCCAGCTCACCAGGAATCACCACCTCAGGTGAGCAGTTCTTC.

The chain employs TRBV27 and TRBJ2-5, with D unresolved. Trimming removed 7 bases at V and 4 bases at J, with 16 bases between. CDR1 MNHEY and CDR2 SMNVEV come from the germline V gene (reference sequence). This CDR3 is 14 amino acids long. In DNA, the CDR3 is TGTGCCAGCAAGCCTGGTGCAGGTAGAGAGACCCAGTACTTC. Its protein is CASKPGAGRETQYF.

The chain combines TRBV5-1 with TRBJ2-1; no reliable D call. The length of the CDR3 is 17 residues. The germline CDR1 and CDR2 sequences are SGHRS and YFSETQ. Deletions cut 3 bases from V and 6 bases from J, with 22 bases between. The CDR3 reads CASSSFAAHPNGNEQFF. The CDR3 DNA sequence: TGCGCCAGCAGCTCGTTCGCCGCTCATCCTAACGGCAATGAGCAGTTCTTC.

This rearrangement joins TRBV7-2 to TRBJ2-5; D might be TRBD1 (6 bases). Germline V gene sequence: CDR1 SGHTA, CDR2 FQGNSA. V lost 1 base to trimming and J lost 2 bases, with 11 bases between them. CDR3 size: 15 residues. The CDR3 region is CASSLVSRGQETQYF. The CDR3 nucleotides read TGTGCCAGCAGCTTAGTTTCCAGGGGTCAAGAGACCCAGTACTTC.

This chain joins TRBV28 and TRBJ1-2; D unclear. V was trimmed by 7 bases and J by 6 bases, leaving 18 bases between them. The germline gives CDR1 MDHEN, CDR2 SYDVKM. The length of the CDR3 is 14 residues. The CDR3: CASTRGYAGNGYTF. The CDR3 DNA sequence: TGTGCCAGCACTAGAGGATATGCGGGGAATGGCTACACCTTC.

This chain uses TRBV6-4 with TRBJ1-2, with no clear D. CDR1 and CDR2 (germline): MRHNA, SNTAGT. The CDR3 spans 13 residues. Trimming left V 6 bases short and J 1 base short, with 9 bases between. The CDR3 is CASRRQFNYGYTF. DNA for the CDR3: TGTGCCAGCAGACGGCAGTTTAACTATGGCTACACCTTC.

The chain couples TRBV30 to TRBJ1-5, with 8 bases identical to TRBD1. J was trimmed by 5 bases and V by 3 bases; bases with no gene match: 15. CDR1 GTSNPN and CDR2 SVGIG come from the germline V gene (reference sequence). The length of the CDR3 is 17 residues. Written as DNA, the CDR3 is TGTGCCTGGAGCGGAGGGCAGGGGGCGCGTTGGTATCAGCCCCAGCATTTT. It codes for CAWSGGQGARWYQPQHF.

The rearrangement joins TRBV18 to TRBJ2-3, with TRBD1 matching over 7 bases. Germline lookup yields CDR1 KGHSH and CDR2 LQKENI. The CDR3 spans 16 residues. With 4 bases clipped from V and 2 bases from J, the junction kept 9 bases outside the gene matches. The CDR3 loop reads CASSHRGTAYTDTQYF. The CDR3 DNA is TGTGCCAGCTCACACAGAGGGACAGCATACACAGATACGCAGTATTTT.

This clone was counted once. The chain employs TRBV7-9 and TRBJ1-4, with no clear D. Trimming stripped 0 bases from V and 4 bases from J, with 12 bases between. This CDR3 comprises 16 residues. The germline V gene encodes CDR1 SEHNR and CDR2 FQNEAQ (reference sequence). The CDR3, as DNA: TGTGCCAGCAGCTTAGCGGTGGGGTCGGGTAATGAAAAACTGTTTTTT. Its protein is CASSLAVGSGNEKLFF.

The rearrangement uses TRBV19 and TRBJ2-1; maybe TRBD2 (5 bases). V dropped 4 bases and J dropped 10 bases, with 14 bases sitting between them. The CDR3 loop spans 13 amino acids. CDR1 and CDR2 (germline): LNHDA, SQIVND (reference sequence). The CDR3 DNA reads as TGTGCCAGTAGTAAACTAGGAGGTCGCGAGCAGTTCTTC. Amino acids: CASSKLGGREQFF.

The chain has TRBV4-3 and TRBJ2-7; TRBD2 aligns across 7 bases. This CDR3 contains 21 residues. The V segment lost 1 base and the J segment 2 bases; nucleotides outside the gene matches: 23. The germline V gene has CDR1 LGHNA and CDR2 YSLEER. The CDR3 region is CASSQAYRSGTEERETYEQYF. The CDR3, as DNA: TGCGCCAGCAGCCAAGCGTACCGTTCAGGGACTGAGGAGCGGGAAACCTACGAGCAGTACTTC.

V and J are TRBV4-1 and TRBJ2-1; 11 bases fit TRBD2. Trimming removed 3 bases from V and 5 bases from J; junction bases left unmatched: 6. There are 16 residues in the CDR3. From germline, CDR1 is MGHRA and CDR2 YSYEKL. CDR3 coding DNA: TGCGCCAGCAGCCAGATACAACTAGCGGGAGACAATGAGCAGTTCTTC. Encoded protein: CASSQIQLAGDNEQFF.

J is TRBJ1-1 and V is TRBV6-5; a possible D gene is TRBD1 (5 bases). Trimming removed 6 bases from V and 5 bases from J, with 13 bases in between. The CDR3 covers 13 residues. CDR1 is MNHEY, CDR2 SVGAGI, per germline. Here the CDR3 DNA reads TGTGCCAGCAGAGGGAACAGGAGGACTGAAGCTTTCTTT. This sequence encodes CASRGNRRTEAFF.

The gene calls are TRBV5-4 and TRBJ2-1, with 7 bases lining up with TRBD2. Per the germline V gene, CDR1 is SGHNT and CDR2 is YYREEE (reference sequence). J was trimmed by 2 bases and V by 3 bases; bases with no gene match: 8. CDR3 length: 16 amino acids. CDR3 protein: CASSSGRRRAYNEQFF. CDR3 nucleotide sequence: TGTGCCAGCAGCTCCGGGAGGAGGAGGGCCTACAATGAGCAGTTCTTC.

V usage is TRBV4-1 and J usage is TRBJ1-5, with D perhaps matching TRBD1 (5 bases). The germline V gene encodes CDR1 MGHRA and CDR2 YSYEKL. This CDR3 has 14 amino acids. V gave up 0 bases and J gave up 5 bases, with 8 bases separating them. DNA for the CDR3: TGCGCCAGCAGCCAAGAAGGGGTCTATCAGCCCCAGCATTTT. It specifies CASSQEGVYQPQHF.

This clone was detected only a few times. The rearrangement uses TRBV28 and TRBJ1-5; D might be TRBD1 (5 bases). V was pared by 6 bases and J by 6 bases, with 15 bases between. Germline-derived CDR1 and CDR2 are MDHEN and SYDVKM. This CDR3 is 14 amino acids long. CDR3 DNA sequence: TGTGCCAGCAGACTAGGAGGGGCCGTTCAGCCCCAGCATTTT. Translated: CASRLGGAVQPQHF. Full variable domain (missing parts from reference TRBV28 and TRBJ1-5): DVKVTQSSRYLVKRTGEKVFLECVQDMDHENMFWYRQDPGLGLRLIYFSYDVKMKEKGDIPEGYSVSREKKERFSLILESASTNQTSMYLCASRLGGAVQPQHFGDGTRLSIL.

The CDR3 DNA is TGTGCCAGCACCCCACAGGGATCGGGGCAGCCCCAGCATTTT. Residues: CASTPQGSGQPQHF. The J gene is TRBJ1-5, the V gene TRBV6-6; D is possibly TRBD1 (6 bases). CDR3 length: 14 residues. Trimming removed 7 bases from V and 7 bases from J, with 17 bases in between. Germline V gene data show CDR1 as MNHNY and CDR2 as SVGAGI (reference sequence).